This is a list of T cell receptor beta chains from one sample in a study of human T cells and chemical hapten exposure. One entry per CDR3 protein results from TCRdb running MiXCR on the RACE reads. The profile covers some 38,000 distinct CDR3 sequences, with 5% to 8% appearing a single time and 9.1% taken by the ten largest. The sequenced sample was whole blood, obtained in connection with sensitization to the hapten diphenylcyclopropenone (DPC). The receptor set was obtained from a woman in her twenties or thirties with alopecia areata. Some clones in this sample may be carry-over from other donors' samples. The CDR3 runs from the conserved cysteine through the conserved F or W. The order of the fields is V gene, D gene, clone size, J gene, CDR3 protein, CDR3 DNA. A D gene is named only where the DNA matches it firmly. Only part of the rows carry a size: once, few, many, or a class if the clone is expanded.

V: TRBV29-1; D: TRBD1; size: medium-sized; J: TRBJ1-1; CDR3: CSTGGATEAFF; DNA: TGCAGCACAGGGGGCGCCACTGAAGCTTTCTTT
V: TRBV20-1; D: .; size: many; J: TRBJ2-1; CDR3: CSARATSLYEQFF; DNA: TGCAGTGCTAGAGCGACTAGTTTGTATGAGCAGTTCTTC
V: TRBV15; D: .; size: many; J: TRBJ1-4; CDR3: CATSRQSAATNEKLFF; DNA: TGTGCCACCAGCAGACAATCGGCCGCAACTAATGAAAAACTGTTTTTT
V: TRBV19; D: .; size: .; J: TRBJ1-5; CDR3: CASSPGVDSNQPQHF; DNA: TGTGCCAGTTCCCCGGGGGTCGATAGCAATCAGCCCCAGCATTTT
V: TRBV28; D: .; size: many; J: TRBJ1-5; CDR3: CASSTDGRPNQPQHF; DNA: TGTGCCAGCAGTACCGATGGGCGGCCCAATCAGCCCCAGCATTTT
V: TRBV29-1; D: .; size: .; J: TRBJ2-3; CDR3: CSVPEADTQYF; DNA: TGCAGCGTTCCGGAGGCAGATACGCAGTATTTT
V: TRBV19; D: .; size: many; J: TRBJ1-2; CDR3: CASIQSGGAGYGYTF; DNA: TGTGCCAGTATCCAAAGCGGGGGGGCCGGCTATGGCTACACCTTC
V: TRBV4-2; D: TRBD2; size: .; J: TRBJ2-7; CDR3: CASSPLVKRGSSYEQYF; DNA: TGTGCCAGCAGCCCGCTTGTGAAGCGGGGGAGCTCCTACGAGCAGTACTTC
V: TRBV14; D: TRBD1; size: .; J: TRBJ1-1; CDR3: CASSQGTGVLWTEAFF; DNA: TGTGCCAGCAGCCAAGGAACAGGGGTTCTTTGGACTGAAGCTTTCTTT
V: TRBV6-1; D: .; size: few; J: TRBJ2-3; CDR3: CASRLKGFHSTDTQYF; DNA: TGTGCCAGCAGACTGAAGGGTTTCCATAGCACAGATACGCAGTATTTT
V: TRBV15; D: TRBD1; size: few; J: TRBJ2-2; CDR3: CATSRGDRADTGELFF; DNA: TGTGCCACCAGCAGAGGCGACAGGGCGGACACCGGGGAGCTGTTTTTT
V: TRBV6-5; D: .; size: many; J: TRBJ1-2; CDR3: CASSYGQSINYGYTF; DNA: TGTGCCAGCAGTTATGGCCAGAGTATTAACTATGGCTACACCTTC
V: TRBV14; D: .; size: few; J: TRBJ2-7; CDR3: CASSLGQLSYEQYF; DNA: TGTGCCAGCAGCCTCGGACAGCTTTCCTACGAGCAGTACTTC
V: TRBV29-1; D: .; size: many; J: TRBJ1-1; CDR3: CSVGRSGNTEAFF; DNA: TGCAGCGTTGGTCGTTCAGGGAACACTGAAGCTTTCTTT
V: TRBV7-2; D: .; size: many; J: TRBJ1-1; CDR3: CASSYYTSNTEAFF; DNA: TGTGCCAGCAGCTACTATACATCGAACACTGAAGCTTTCTTT
V: TRBV2; D: .; size: few; J: TRBJ1-6; CDR3: CASNRDGNSPLHF; DNA: TGTGCCAGCAACCGGGACGGTAATTCACCCCTCCACTTT
V: TRBV19; D: TRBD2; size: few; J: TRBJ2-1; CDR3: CASTIAGGLLLDEQFF; DNA: TGTGCCAGTACCATAGCGGGCGGGTTACTTTTGGATGAGCAGTTCTTC
V: TRBV30; D: .; size: .; J: TRBJ2-7; CDR3: CAWSGFQIEQYF; DNA: TGTGCCTGGAGTGGGTTCCAGATCGAGCAGTACTTC
V: TRBV12-3/TRBV12-4; D: .; size: many; J: TRBJ1-5; CDR3: CASTQGMVNQPQHF; DNA: TGTGCCAGCACCCAGGGCATGGTCAATCAGCCCCAGCATTTT
V: TRBV5-1; D: TRBD2; size: .; J: TRBJ2-3; CDR3: CASSLYNGGGPDTQYF; DNA: TGCGCCAGCAGCTTGTATAACGGGGGAGGGCCAGATACGCAGTATTTT
V: TRBV19; D: .; size: .; J: TRBJ1-6; CDR3: CASSSGGNSPLHF; DNA: TGTGCCAGTAGTAGCGGGGGGAATTCACCCCTCCACTTT
V: TRBV5-1; D: .; size: many; J: TRBJ2-1; CDR3: CASSLLNGNEQFF; DNA: TGCGCCAGCAGCTTGCTTAACGGCAATGAGCAGTTCTTC
V: TRBV20-1; D: .; size: many; J: TRBJ1-1; CDR3: CSAYRATNTEAFF; DNA: TGCAGTGCTTACCGGGCCACGAACACTGAAGCTTTCTTT
V: TRBV7-2; D: TRBD2; size: few; J: TRBJ2-2; CDR3: CASSLVGGAVGELFF; DNA: TGTGCCAGCAGCTTAGTCGGGGGGGCTGTCGGGGAGCTGTTTTTT
V: TRBV5-1; D: TRBD1; size: many; J: TRBJ1-5; CDR3: CASSFTQGGQPQHF; DNA: TGCGCCAGCAGCTTTACCCAGGGGGGTCAGCCCCAGCATTTT
V: TRBV3-1; D: .; size: few; J: TRBJ2-5; CDR3: CASSQEGAGRETQYF; DNA: TGTGCCAGCAGCCAAGAAGGTGCGGGGAGGGAGACCCAGTACTTC
V: TRBV28; D: .; size: many; J: TRBJ1-2; CDR3: CASSLTDNYGYTF; DNA: TGTGCCAGCAGTCTCACTGATAACTATGGCTACACCTTC
V: TRBV12-3/TRBV12-4; D: .; size: .; J: TRBJ1-1; CDR3: CASSLPVAEAFF; DNA: TGTGCCAGCAGTTTACCAGTGGCTGAAGCTTTCTTT
V: TRBV12-3/TRBV12-4; D: .; size: many; J: TRBJ1-6; CDR3: CASSRRQTDNSPLHF; DNA: TGTGCCAGCAGCCGGCGACAGACGGATAATTCACCCCTCCACTTT
V: TRBV7-2; D: TRBD1; size: many; J: TRBJ2-7; CDR3: CASSATGATSYEQYF; DNA: TGTGCCAGCAGCGCGACAGGGGCTACTTCCTACGAGCAGTACTTC
V: TRBV15; D: .; size: many; J: TRBJ2-2; CDR3: CATSRYGGELFF; DNA: TGTGCCACCAGCAGATACGGCGGGGAGCTGTTTTTT
V: TRBV20-1; D: .; size: many; J: TRBJ1-6; CDR3: CSAVGNRDFSYNSPLHF; DNA: TGCAGTGCTGTAGGAAACAGGGACTTTTCCTATAATTCACCCCTCCACTTT
V: TRBV5-4; D: .; size: .; J: TRBJ1-6; CDR3: CASSSWENYNSPLHF; DNA: TGTGCCAGCAGCTCGTGGGAGAACTATAATTCACCCCTCCACTTT
V: TRBV5-1; D: .; size: many; J: TRBJ2-3; CDR3: CASSPTSTDTQYF; DNA: TGCGCCAGCAGCCCGACTAGCACAGATACGCAGTATTTT
V: TRBV7-2; D: TRBD2; size: few; J: TRBJ2-1; CDR3: CASSLVGGGNEQFF; DNA: TGTGCCAGCAGCTTAGTGGGGGGGGGCAATGAGCAGTTCTTC
V: TRBV2; D: .; size: few; J: TRBJ1-1; CDR3: CASRVMNTEAFF; DNA: TGTGCCAGCAGGGTTATGAACACTGAAGCTTTCTTT
V: TRBV7-8; D: .; size: many; J: TRBJ2-5; CDR3: CASSPLGSDPKETQYF; DNA: TGTGCCAGCAGCCCCCTGGGGAGCGACCCAAAGGAGACCCAGTACTTC
V: TRBV12-3/TRBV12-4; D: TRBD1; size: many; J: TRBJ2-3; CDR3: CASSSAGGPTDTQYF; DNA: TGTGCCAGCAGTTCAGCAGGGGGCCCCACAGATACGCAGTATTTT
V: TRBV30; D: .; size: .; J: TRBJ1-6; CDR3: CAWSASTGRNSPLHF; DNA: TGTGCCTGGAGTGCTTCAACAGGAAGAAATTCACCCCTCCACTTT
V: TRBV6-2/TRBV6-3; D: .; size: few; J: TRBJ2-1; CDR3: CASSLPGQLNEQFF; DNA: TGTGCCAGCAGCCTACCGGGACAATTAAATGAGCAGTTCTTC
V: TRBV7-2; D: .; size: few; J: TRBJ1-5; CDR3: CASSLEVGTGFHF; DNA: TGTGCCAGCAGCTTAGAGGTTGGGACGGGTTTCCATTTT